This section outlines one T cell receptor (beta chain) sequence together with its context. Its target antigen remains unknown. Base qualities are missing; no much larger clone stands one base away. TCRbeta CDR3 regions were amplified from genomic DNA using the immunoSEQ Assay, a bias-controlled multiplex PCR. On the authors' methods: The number of nucleated cells in each sample was estimated from the amplification of reference gene primers within the assay. To quantify the absolute abundance of each unique TCRbeta CDR3 rearrangement, sequence reads were collapsed and filtered. For each sample, productive Simpson clonality was calculated by taking the square root of Simpson's diversity index across productive rearrangements. This immuneACCESS table, as held by TCRdb, lists in-frame sequences with V and J called but not all clones. Of the missing ones, under half trace to an unresolved V gene in checked studies; the others have no known cause. V and J calls plus clone size are reproduced from that table; the DNA served to infer D and trimming. Across this sample there are about 50,000 clones, with 88% seen only once. Of the sample, approximately 9.6% falls within the top ten clones.

At the junction V is shortened by 6 bases and J by 2 bases, with 10 bases in between. From its cysteine to its phenylalanine, the CDR3 spans 13 amino acids. Only the CDR3 portion is preserved as DNA: 39 bases, with reading frame beginning at the first base. Collaborating institutions collected whole blood in K2EDTA tubes following their own protocols. For TCRbeta analysis, collaborator samples were shipped as frozen whole blood, as isolated PBMCs, or as DNA extracted from either sample type. This sample is drawn from a study of blood T cell repertoires in COVID-19 (dated by TCRdb to the early 2020s). For context, the study as a whole: The collaborator samples originated in the United States, Italy and Spain and spanned the acute and convalescent phases of COVID-19. Nearly every sample came with metadata listing a de-identified subject ID, COVID-19 status, age in years and sex. Deeply sampled blood TCRbeta repertoires from subjects exposed to, actively infected with, or recovered from COVID-19 were included in the dataset. Where available, HLA class I and class II types were taken from metadata supplied by the sample provider and were not determined by assay-based typing. Samples were obtained from the ongoing ImmuneRACE study (first 160 participants) and from about 1,300 subjects provided by 6 global collaborators. The repertoires were made available in a free public database intended to serve as a resource for research on the immune response to SARS-CoV-2. The prospective study material was composed of cDNA or gDNA derived from T cells, B-cell-depleted T cells, or PBMCs.

Study-wide conclusions, independent of this receptor: The amount of clinical and demographic metadata varied by source and participant and was provided uncurated.

The sequence links TRBV12-3 or TRBV12-4 to TRBJ1-1; a tentative D match to TRBD1 spans 5 bases. Sequenced sample: peripheral blood. The receptor comes from a man in his fifties with active COVID-19. The nucleotide sequence is given as TGTGCCAGCAGCCGAGACAGTAACACTGAAGCTTTCTTT. Its product reads: CASSRDSNTEAFF.